This T cell receptor (beta chain) comes out of a study of regulatory T cells in long-lasting Graves disease (dated by TCRdb to the early 2020s). With regard to the full study: Persistent Graves' disease meant more than 5 years of antithyroid drug treatment with TSH receptor autoantibodies that stayed positive. Peripheral blood TCR sequencing and RNA sequencing compared persistent Graves' disease patients with newly diagnosed Graves' disease patients. The study was conducted in China and was registered as a clinical trial. TCR sequencing covered some 13 persistent and approximately 20 newly diagnosed Graves' disease patients, some 33 samples in total. In the clinical cohort, patients with persistent Graves' disease had used antithyroid drugs for an average of approximately eleven years. What the research found in general, with its limitations: Patients with persistent disease shared more public clonotypes (around 2,500) than newly diagnosed patients did (around 930). Only peripheral blood was studied, because thyroid tissue, the primary lesion, was inaccessible. Compared with newly diagnosed patients, patients with persistent Graves' disease had lower TCR Shannon entropy and fewer highly expanded clones, which suggests clonal expansion. Persistent disease showed preferential use of TRBV28, TRBJ1-2 and TRBJ2-5, whereas newly diagnosed disease favored TRBV20-1 and TRBJ2-1. As a limitation, the authors acknowledged that the small sample size may reduce accuracy. Only the TCR beta chain was sequenced and analyzed.

Library preparation employed multiplex PCR. The instrument given in TCRdb is Illumina HiSeq 4000. TCR beta libraries were built with iRepertoire HTBI primers and Arm-PCR amplification of CDR3 regions. Before sequencing, the PCR products underwent gel purification. The authors processed their data as follows. Gene usage analysis of CDR3 amino acid clonotypes relied on the roughly 67 TRBV and over 13 TRBJ segments identified across samples. COPE and FqMerger were used to merge the filtered high-quality paired reads into contigs. BLAST was used to align contigs to IMGT TRBV, TRBD and TRBJ reference genes, with CDR3 defined following IMGT. Any clonotype with a frequency above 0.1% was classified as a highly expanded clone. Shannon entropy was used to measure repertoire diversity, and the Gini coefficient was used to measure V-J evenness. Public clonotypes were defined as clonotypes shared by more than one individual. The raw public data were reprocessed by TCRdb itself: fastp quality trimming at Q25, MiXCR clonotype calling, in-frame beta chains only. For every CDR3 protein sequence, its rows merge into one entry that carries the most common genes and DNA. None of the V and J calls come from the authors' own analysis; TCRdb made them. The sample includes approximately 350,000 distinct CDR3 sequences, with approximately 23% observed a single time. The ten most abundant clones make up roughly a quarter of the sample.

CDR1 and CDR2 were assigned from the germline V gene as MNHGY and SVAAGI. From cysteine to phenylalanine, the CDR3 is 12 amino acids long. Kept here is only the CDR3 DNA, which spans 36 bases and is read in frame from base 1. V gives up 4 bases and J gives up 3 bases, and the segment between their germline ends measures 6 bases. The time point label corresponds to: persistent/refractory GD, antithyroid drugs over 5 years with positive TRAb. RNA was extracted from PBMCs in TRIzol for both TCR sequencing and RNA sequencing. The diagnosis of Graves' disease followed American Thyroid Association guidelines. Recruitment of patients was carried out at an endocrinology department in Xi'an, China. From each patient, around 9 milliliters of peripheral blood was collected into an EDTA anticoagulant tube. Ficoll Paque Plus density gradient separation was used to isolate PBMCs, and no further T cell sorting was performed. An Agilent 2100 Bioanalyzer and agarose gel were used to assess RNA quality, and a NanoDrop 2000 was used to measure RNA concentration.

This clonotype was counted ten times or more. The antigen it recognizes is unknown. Base-call qualities are not available, and no considerably larger clone is one nucleotide away. The specimen was peripheral blood mononuclear cells (PBMCs), collected when the disease was refractory, from a patient treated with antithyroid drugs. The TCR originated in a woman aged 40 to 50 with Graves disease. Donor details come from another sample of the same person, matched by shared clones. The sequence links TRBV6-9 to TRBJ1-1; no confident D gene assignment can be made. The CDR3 protein: CASSSADTEAFF. The DNA reads TGTGCCAGCAGTTCGGCGGACACTGAAGCTTTCTTT.